Sequencing of this T cell receptor (beta chain) was carried out in a study of early T cells in non-severe SARS-CoV-2 infection. The germline gives CDR1 SEHNR, CDR2 FQNEAQ (reference sequence). The V and J ends lost 5 bases and 3 bases respectively, with 16 bases between them. The CDR3 runs 16 residues. Unique molecular identifiers (one per individual cDNA molecule) were attached. In TCRdb, the 5' RACE reads were re-called with MiXCR into one record per CDR3 protein. The sample contains about 39,000 distinct CDR3 sequences, 5.5% of which appear only once. This clonotype was seen a few times. The TCR originated in an adult who was a healthcare worker with PCR-confirmed SARS-CoV-2 infection or an uninfected control (not recorded which). The starting material was whole blood, obtained at baseline. This chain uses TRBV7-9 with TRBJ2-2, with D perhaps TRBD1 (6 bases). The CDR3, as DNA: TGTGCCAGCAGCCCAGCTAGGGGGAGACACACCGGGGAGCTGTTTTTT. Its protein is CASSPARGRHTGELFF.